A single sample is the source of the 8 T cell receptor beta chains below, sequenced in a study of T cells after yellow fever vaccination. TCRdb redid the calling of the 5' RACE reads with MiXCR, one entry per CDR3 protein. The sample contains about 220,000 distinct CDR3 sequences, roughly 3.3% of which appear only once. Sequencing was performed on CD4+ T cells sorted from PBMCs, taken 10 days after the yellow fever booster vaccination. Every receptor here comes from a young man who received the YFV17D yellow fever vaccine.

This clonotype was picked up a small number of times. This chain uses TRBV5-4 with TRBJ2-2; D call uncertain. Germline loops: CDR1 SGHNT, CDR2 YYREEE (reference sequence). The CDR3 consists of 12 residues. Trimming took off 4 bases at V and 6 bases at J, with 7 bases between the two ends. For the CDR3, the DNA is TGTGCCAGCAGCCCAGTCCCCGGGGAGCTGTTTTTT. Translation gives CASSPVPGELFF.

This chain joins TRBV20-1 and TRBJ2-1; 13 bases are a match to TRBD2. V gave up 2 bases and J gave up 15 bases; unmatched junction bases: 13. Germline values: CDR1 DFQATT, CDR2 SNEGSKA (reference sequence). This CDR3 region has 15 residues. This chain's CDR3 is CSARTAGTSGNEGFF. Here the CDR3 DNA reads TGCAGTGCTAGAACTGCCGGGACTAGCGGGAATGAGGGGTTCTTC.

This clonotype appeared a few times. The chain carries TRBV5-4 and TRBJ2-1; 11 positions match TRBD2. This CDR3 has 15 amino acids. Germline-derived CDR1 and CDR2 are SGHNT and YYREEE (reference sequence). The J segment lost 8 bases and the V segment lost 1 base, leaving 5 bases of the junction unmatched. The CDR3 DNA reads as TGTGCCAGCAGCTTGCGACTAGCGGGGTTAGATGAGCAGTTCTTC. Protein product: CASSLRLAGLDEQFF.

The chain is built from TRBV7-2 and TRBJ2-3; 10 bases match TRBD2. V dropped 2 bases and J dropped 14; count of bases not matched to a gene: 13. Germline V CDR1 and CDR2: SGHTA, FQGNSA. This CDR3 is built from 15 residues. This CDR3 reads CASSLKRGGKDTVYF. As DNA, the CDR3 is TGTGCCAGCAGCTTAAAGCGGGGGGGCAAAGATACGGTGTATTTT.

The table lists this clonotype with a few counts. The chain uses TRBV29-1 and TRBJ2-5; 7 bases map to TRBD2. V lost 6 bases, J lost 1 base, and 2 bases stayed unmatched. The CDR3 runs 12 residues. Germline CDR1 reads SQVTM; CDR2 reads ANQGSEA. The CDR3 sequence: CSVGGGQETQYF. In nucleotides, the CDR3 is TGCAGCGTGGGGGGGGGCCAAGAGACCCAGTACTTC.

The table lists this clonotype with a few counts. This rearrangement joins TRBV6-5 to TRBJ1-2; a possible D gene is TRBD1 (5 bases). In germline, CDR1 is MNHEY, CDR2 SVGAGI. V lost 2 bases, J lost 8 bases, and 12 bases lay in between. The CDR3 spans 13 residues. The CDR3 protein is CASSYGGSGGYTF. For the CDR3, the DNA is TGTGCCAGCAGTTACGGGGGAAGTGGGGGCTACACCTTC.

This clonotype was found many times. The rearrangement links TRBV7-2 to TRBJ2-3, with 9 bases lining up with TRBD2. V lost 5 bases and J lost 2; bases outside the gene matches: 8. CDR1 and CDR2 (germline): SGHTA, FQGNSA. The CDR3 loop spans 16 amino acids. The CDR3 reads CASSLRIAGVTDTQYF. CDR3 sequence (DNA): TGTGCCAGCAGCCTCAGGATAGCGGGGGTCACAGATACGCAGTATTTT.

This clonotype has at least ten counts. The chain carries TRBV6-2 or TRBV6-3 and TRBJ2-7; D may correspond to TRBD1 or TRBD2 (5 bases each). Germline V lookup: CDR1 MNHEY, CDR2 SVGEGT. CDR3 length equals 15 residues. V lost 6 bases, J lost 2 bases, and 17 bases lay in between. The CDR3 loop is CASSSAGTDAYEQYV. CDR3 bases: TGTGCCAGCAGCTCCGCCGGGACCGATGCCTACGAGCAGTACGTC.